Listed below are T cell receptor beta chains from one sample, sequenced in a study of Graves' ophthalmopathy and Graves' hyperthyroidism. TCRdb redid the calling of the multiplex PCR reads with MiXCR, one entry per CDR3 protein. The repertoire holds hundreds of thousands of distinct CDR3 sequences, with about a fifth as singletons. Sequencing was carried out using peripheral blood. Receptors were obtained from a woman aged 18-29 years with stable Graves' hyperthyroidism. Some clones in this sample may be carry-over from other donors' samples. The conserved cysteine and the conserved F or W are not part of the CDR3 here. D genes are given only for firm matches.

TRBV12-3/TRBV12-4,TRBJ1-2,-,ASSAGTDGYT
TRBV27,TRBJ2-7,TRBD1,ASSGITGVGPSYEQY
TRBV6-2/TRBV6-3,TRBJ2-7,TRBD2,ASSYSKGLAGNEQY
TRBV27,TRBJ1-1,-,ASSSDFEAF
TRBV6-5,TRBJ2-2,-,ASSLMGLTGELF
TRBV11-2,TRBJ2-5,TRBD2,ASSPQGWASGGRETQY
TRBV11-2,TRBJ2-2,-,ASSLGDQRGAGELF
TRBV3-1,TRBJ1-2,-,ASSQGTVGNYCHT
TRBV11-2,TRBJ1-2,-,ASSLDQIGRSDGYT
TRBV20-1,TRBJ1-5,-,SAGDLSNQPQH
TRBV5-1,TRBJ2-5,-,ASSLMPGWEETQY
TRBV12-3/TRBV12-4,TRBJ2-2,-,AWSFRVAGELF
TRBV6-5,TRBJ1-1,-,ASSSYRETEAF
TRBV12-3/TRBV12-4,TRBJ2-5,-,ASSFNRGGETQY
TRBV6-1,TRBJ2-2,TRBD2,ASRKASGRASGELF
TRBV19,TRBJ1-2,-,ASSIDHGQPNGYT
TRBV6-2/TRBV6-3,TRBJ2-7,TRBD2,ARGTSGREKNYEQY
TRBV30,TRBJ1-1,TRBD1,AWSWGQGKIEAF
TRBV12-3/TRBV12-4,TRBJ1-2,-,ASSLITAYGYT
TRBV28,TRBJ1-3,-,ASSLLQGAGNTIY
TRBV12-3/TRBV12-4,TRBJ1-5,-,ASSLSQGPQPQH
TRBV27,TRBJ1-6,-,ASSFFRDTYNSHLH
TRBV29-1,TRBJ1-1,-,SVEGHESEAF
TRBV12-3/TRBV12-4,TRBJ2-5,TRBD2,ASRGRGSGKETQY
TRBV7-2,TRBJ1-3,-,ASSTTATSGNTIY
TRBV11-2,TRBJ1-3,-,ASSPGLGTTGNTIY
TRBV29-1,TRBJ1-2,-,SAFVATGGNYGYT
TRBV6-2/TRBV6-3,TRBJ1-3,TRBD1,ASSHSPGGTASGNTIY
TRBV19,TRBJ1-1,-,ASSITPYGNTEAF
TRBV28,TRBJ1-1,-,ASSWNPTLIEAF
TRBV30,TRBJ1-2,-,AWSGGGGYT
TRBV20-1,TRBJ2-7,-,SAWDKGSSYEQY
TRBV12-3/TRBV12-4,TRBJ1-6,-,ASSSRATGNSPLH
TRBV5-1,TRBJ2-1,-,ASSTGVWANNEQF
TRBV11-2,TRBJ1-2,TRBD1,ASSTLGQGAGYT
TRBV5-1,TRBJ1-5,-,ASSLTGGSNQPQH
TRBV7-2,TRBJ2-2,TRBD2,ASSRLARELF
TRBV6-1,TRBJ2-2,TRBD1,ASSQRTGIHTGELF
TRBV29-1,TRBJ2-7,TRBD2,SVQGWASGGYEQY
TRBV11-2,TRBJ1-3,-,ASSLIVVSRRSGNTIY
TRBV19,TRBJ1-2,-,ASSIRGTSNYGYT
TRBV12-3/TRBV12-4,TRBJ2-5,-,ASSFSDPPETQY
TRBV6-1,TRBJ1-1,TRBD1,ASSRIQDRGAEAF
TRBV9,TRBJ2-7,TRBD1,ASSATGGYEQY
TRBV9,TRBJ2-7,-,ASSLSLGTAYEQY
TRBV2,TRBJ1-1,-,ASMRDRGPEAF
TRBV20-1,TRBJ1-2,-,SAPRSRGNSRLGGYT
TRBV13,TRBJ2-7,-,ASSLLKGEQY
TRBV27,TRBJ2-5,-,AGGRGDDSFQETQY
TRBV20-1,TRBJ2-7,-,SALTGSYEQY
TRBV11-2,TRBJ2-4,TRBD1,ASSSRTGVGKNIKY
TRBV6-1,TRBJ1-5,-,ASSEQGIGNQPQH
TRBV6-5,TRBJ2-7,TRBD1,ASTTGGTGGQAEY
TRBV27,TRBJ1-1,TRBD1,ASTNAGGNGNTEAF
TRBV6-5,TRBJ2-7,TRBD2,ASSYLLAGPYEQY
TRBV28,-,TRBD1,ASSSGQGSSQPQY
TRBV10-3,TRBJ2-2,TRBD1,AISGDRATGELC
TRBV12-3/TRBV12-4,TRBJ1-6,-,ASSLTVNSPLH
TRBV15,TRBJ1-5,-,ATSDGRDNQPQH